The 9 T cell receptor beta chains below come from one sample, sequenced in a study of OX40 agonist ivuxolimab in advanced cancers. Repertoires were generated with immunoSEQ multiplex PCR, while TCRdb's copy carries only in-frame clones and drops some. The table has 81,000 or so clones, about 90% seen once. Here the sequenced sample was CD4+ or CD8+ T cells sorted from blood, taken in a trial of the OX40 agonist ivuxolimab. These receptors all come from an adult with an advanced solid tumor such as melanoma, head and neck, liver or kidney cancer.

The J gene is TRBJ2-1, the V gene TRBV27, with a tentative D call TRBD2 (5 bases). CDR3 size: 13 residues. V was cut by 5 bases and J by 6 bases, with 11 bases left in between. The germline CDR1 and CDR2 sequences are MNHEY and SMNVEV (reference sequence). The CDR3 DNA follows: TGTGCCAGCAGTCCCGTAAGCGGCAATGAGCAGTTCTTC. Translating gives CASSPVSGNEQFF.

This clone was seen once. The rearrangement links TRBV5-4 to TRBJ1-4; TRBD1 matches at 7 bases. The CDR3 covers 14 residues. Looked up from germline, CDR1 is SGHNT and CDR2 is YYREEE (reference sequence). J gave up 4 bases and V 0 bases, and 0 bases lay outside the gene matches. In DNA, the CDR3 is TGTGCCAGCAGCTTGGACAGGGGTAATGAAAAACTGTTTTTT. This encodes CASSLDRGNEKLFF.

V usage is TRBV30 and J usage is TRBJ2-7; maybe TRBD2 (7 bases). This CDR3 has 14 residues. In germline, CDR1 is GTSNPN, CDR2 SVGIG (reference sequence). Trimming cost V 0 bases and J 7 bases, with 16 bases left between them. The CDR3 region is CAWSVAGHRWEQYF. The CDR3 nucleotides read TGTGCCTGGAGTGTAGCGGGACATCGGTGGGAGCAGTACTTC. The whole variable domain, filled in from reference TRBV30 and TRBJ2-7, reads SQTIHQWPATLVQPVGSPLSLECTVEGTSNPNLYWYRQAAGRGLQLLFYSVGIGQISSEVPQNLSASRPQDRQFILSSKKLLLSDSGFYLCAWSVAGHRWEQYFGPGTRLTVT.

The rearrangement uses TRBV4-3 and TRBJ2-3; D gene unclear. Deletions cut 0 bases from V and 7 bases from J, with 11 bases between. The CDR3 has 14 residues. Germline values: CDR1 LGHNA, CDR2 YSLEER. As DNA, the CDR3 is TGCGCCAGCAGCCAAGAGTGGACCCGACATACGCAGTATTTT. Residues: CASSQEWTRHTQYF.

This clone was counted once. In DNA form, the CDR3 reads TGTGCCAGCAGCTTACTTCTATCGGGAGAGGTTCACAATGAGCAGTTCTTC. Translated: CASSLLLSGEVHNEQFF. The chain couples TRBV7-3 to TRBJ2-1; TRBD2 might be the D (6 bases). The germline gives CDR1 SGHTA, CDR2 FQGTGA. Trimming left V 2 bases short and J 5 bases short, with 19 bases between. The CDR3 is 17 amino acids.

The rearrangement links TRBV19 to TRBJ2-3, with D unresolved. This CDR3 contains 12 residues. Trimming pared 6 bases from V and 2 bases from J, leaving 6 bases between. CDR1 and CDR2 (germline): LNHDA, SQIVND (reference sequence). The CDR3 reads CASSQNTDTQYF. The CDR3 coding sequence is TGTGCCAGTAGCCAAAACACAGATACGCAGTATTTT.

This sequence joins TRBV28 and TRBJ2-5, with TRBD2 matching 8 bases. Germline loops: CDR1 MDHEN, CDR2 SYDVKM. V shed 2 bases, J shed 5 bases, and the junction held 4 bases outside the gene matches. The CDR3 totals 14 residues. The CDR3 protein is CASSLAGGRETQYF. In DNA, the CDR3 is TGTGCCAGCAGTTTAGCGGGGGGACGGGAGACCCAGTACTTC.

V and J are TRBV27 and TRBJ1-6, with D unclear. CDR1 is MNHEY, CDR2 SMNVEV, per germline (reference sequence). This CDR3 spans 15 amino acids. V lost 5 bases and J 0 bases, leaving 8 bases between the germline ends. Here the CDR3 reads CASSTTSSYNSPLHF. Here the CDR3 DNA reads TGTGCCAGCAGTACGACTAGCTCCTATAATTCACCCCTCCACTTT.

The chain couples TRBV2 to TRBJ2-2; 10 nucleotides agree with TRBD2. Germline V gene sequence: CDR1 SNHLY, CDR2 FYNNEI. The CDR3 contains 16 residues. V lost 6 bases to trimming and J lost 6 bases; unmatched junction nucleotides: 10. The CDR3 nucleotides read TGTGCCAGCAGCGCAGCCCGAGCGGGGGGGTCCGGGGAGCTGTTTTTT. It specifies CASSAARAGGSGELFF.